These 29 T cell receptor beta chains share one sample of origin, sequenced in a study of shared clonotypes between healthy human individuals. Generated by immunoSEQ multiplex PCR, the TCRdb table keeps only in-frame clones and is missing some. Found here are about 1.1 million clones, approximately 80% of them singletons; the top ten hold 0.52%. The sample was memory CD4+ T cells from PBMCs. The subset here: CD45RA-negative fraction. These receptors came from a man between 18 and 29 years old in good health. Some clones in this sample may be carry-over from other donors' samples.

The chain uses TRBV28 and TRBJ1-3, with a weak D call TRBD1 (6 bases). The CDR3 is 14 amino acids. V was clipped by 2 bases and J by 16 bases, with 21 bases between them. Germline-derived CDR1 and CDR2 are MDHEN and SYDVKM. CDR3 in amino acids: CASSLQGSLVGGYF. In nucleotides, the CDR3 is TGTGCCAGCAGTTTACAGGGGAGCCTCGTGGGCGGGTATTTT.

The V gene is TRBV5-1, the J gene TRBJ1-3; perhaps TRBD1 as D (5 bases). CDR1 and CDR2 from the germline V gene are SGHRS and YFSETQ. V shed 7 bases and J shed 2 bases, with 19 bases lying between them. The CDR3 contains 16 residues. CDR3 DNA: TGCGCCAGCGGGTTGGGACCCCCCATCGCTGGAAACACCATATATTTT. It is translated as CASGLGPPIAGNTIYF.

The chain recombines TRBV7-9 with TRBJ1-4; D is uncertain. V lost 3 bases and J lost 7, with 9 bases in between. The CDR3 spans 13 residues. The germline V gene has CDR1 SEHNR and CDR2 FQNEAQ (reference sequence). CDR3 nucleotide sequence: TGTGCCAGCAGCTTCGTGGGGATTGAAAAACTGTTTTTT. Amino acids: CASSFVGIEKLFF.

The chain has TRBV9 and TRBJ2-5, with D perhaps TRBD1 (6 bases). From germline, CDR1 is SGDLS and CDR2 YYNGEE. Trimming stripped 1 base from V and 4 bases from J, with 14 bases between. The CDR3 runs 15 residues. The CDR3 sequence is CASSVKSGVRETQYF. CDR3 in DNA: TGTGCCAGCAGCGTAAAGTCAGGGGTTCGAGAGACCCAGTACTTC.

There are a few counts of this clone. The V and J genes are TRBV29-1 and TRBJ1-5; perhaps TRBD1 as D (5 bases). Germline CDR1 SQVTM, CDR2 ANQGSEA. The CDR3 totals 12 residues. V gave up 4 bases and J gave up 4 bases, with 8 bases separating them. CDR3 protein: CSVGEGNQPQHF. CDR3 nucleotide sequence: TGCAGCGTTGGTGAGGGGAATCAGCCCCAGCATTTT.

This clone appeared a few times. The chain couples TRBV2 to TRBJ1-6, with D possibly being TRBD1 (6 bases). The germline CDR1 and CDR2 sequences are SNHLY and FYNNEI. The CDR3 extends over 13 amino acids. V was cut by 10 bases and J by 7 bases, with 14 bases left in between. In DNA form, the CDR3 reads TGTGCCAAAGGGACATCAAAGAATTCACCCCTCCACTTT. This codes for CAKGTSKNSPLHF.

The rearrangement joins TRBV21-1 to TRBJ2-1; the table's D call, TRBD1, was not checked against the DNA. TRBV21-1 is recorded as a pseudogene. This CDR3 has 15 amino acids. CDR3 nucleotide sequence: TGTGCCAGCAGCAGAGTGGGACAGAGCTACAATGAGCAGTTCTTC. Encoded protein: CASSRVGQSYNEQFF.

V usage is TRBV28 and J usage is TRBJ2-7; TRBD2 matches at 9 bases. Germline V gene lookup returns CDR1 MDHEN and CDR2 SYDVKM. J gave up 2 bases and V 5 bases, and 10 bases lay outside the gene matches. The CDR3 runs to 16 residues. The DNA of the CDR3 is TGTGCCAGCAGTGGACGACTAGCGGCGGGCCCCTACGAGCAGTACTTC. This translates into CASSGRLAAGPYEQYF.

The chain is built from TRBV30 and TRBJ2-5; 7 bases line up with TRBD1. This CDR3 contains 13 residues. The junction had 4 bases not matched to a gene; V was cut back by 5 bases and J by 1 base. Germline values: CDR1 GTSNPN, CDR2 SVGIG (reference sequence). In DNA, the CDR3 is TGTGCCTGGGTTTACAGGGGCCAAGAGACCCAGTACTTC. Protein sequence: CAWVYRGQETQYF.

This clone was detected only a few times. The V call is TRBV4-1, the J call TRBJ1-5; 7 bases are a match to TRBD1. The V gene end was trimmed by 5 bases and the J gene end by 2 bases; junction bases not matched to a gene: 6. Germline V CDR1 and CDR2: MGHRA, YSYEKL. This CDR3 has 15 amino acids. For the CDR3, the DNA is TGCGCCAGCAGCTCGGAAACAGGGGGCAATCAGCCCCAGCATTTT. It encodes CASSSETGGNQPQHF.

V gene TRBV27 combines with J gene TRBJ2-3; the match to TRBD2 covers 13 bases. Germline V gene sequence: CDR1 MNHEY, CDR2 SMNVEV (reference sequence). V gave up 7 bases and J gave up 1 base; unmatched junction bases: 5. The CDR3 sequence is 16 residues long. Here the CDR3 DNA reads TGTGCCAGCATGAGACTAGCGGGAGGCGGCACAGATACGCAGTATTTT. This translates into CASMRLAGGGTDTQYF.

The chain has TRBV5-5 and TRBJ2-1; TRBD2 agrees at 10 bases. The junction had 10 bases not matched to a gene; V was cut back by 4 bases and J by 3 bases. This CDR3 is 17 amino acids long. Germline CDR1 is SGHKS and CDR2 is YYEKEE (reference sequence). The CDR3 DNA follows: TGTGCCAGCAGCCCTCTAGCGGGAGTCCTTTTCTACAATGAGCAGTTCTTC. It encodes CASSPLAGVLFYNEQFF.

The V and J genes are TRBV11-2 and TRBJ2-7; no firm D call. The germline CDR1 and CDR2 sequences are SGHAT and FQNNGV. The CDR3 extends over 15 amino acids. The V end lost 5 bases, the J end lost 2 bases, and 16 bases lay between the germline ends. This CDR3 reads CASSLGPGPAYEQYF. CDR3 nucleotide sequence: TGTGCCAGCAGCCTCGGTCCAGGTCCTGCCTACGAGCAGTACTTC. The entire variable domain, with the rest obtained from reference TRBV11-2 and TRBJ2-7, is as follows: EAGVAQSPRYKIIEKRQSVAFWCNPISGHATLYWYQQILGQGPKLLIQFQNNGVVDDSQLPKDRFSAERLKGVDSTLKIQPAKLEDSAVYLCASSLGPGPAYEQYFGPGTRLTVT.

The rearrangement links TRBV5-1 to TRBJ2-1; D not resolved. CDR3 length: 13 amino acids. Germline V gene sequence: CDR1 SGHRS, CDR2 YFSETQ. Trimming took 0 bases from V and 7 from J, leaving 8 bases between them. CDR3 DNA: TGCGCCAGCAGCTTGGCTCAGCAAAATGAGCAGTTCTTC. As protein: CASSLAQQNEQFF.

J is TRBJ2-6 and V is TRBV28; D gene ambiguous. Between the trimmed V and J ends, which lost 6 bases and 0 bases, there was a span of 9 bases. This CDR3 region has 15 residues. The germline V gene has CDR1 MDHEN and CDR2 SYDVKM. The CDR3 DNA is TGTGCCAGCAGCCCCTTGGGCTCTGGGGCCAACGTCCTGACTTTC. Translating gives CASSPLGSGANVLTF.

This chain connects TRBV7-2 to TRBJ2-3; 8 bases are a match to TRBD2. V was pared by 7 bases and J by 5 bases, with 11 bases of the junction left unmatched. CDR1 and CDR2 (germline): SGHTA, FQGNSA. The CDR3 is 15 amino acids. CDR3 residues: CASTTVAGRVDTQYF. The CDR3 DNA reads TGTGCCAGCACCACGGTAGCGGGAAGGGTAGATACGCAGTATTTT.

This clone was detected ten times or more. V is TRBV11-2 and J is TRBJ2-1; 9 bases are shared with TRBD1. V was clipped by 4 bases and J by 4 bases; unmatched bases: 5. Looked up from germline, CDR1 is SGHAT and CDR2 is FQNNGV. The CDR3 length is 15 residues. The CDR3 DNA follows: TGTGCCAGCAGCTCAGACAGGGGGTCTTACAATGAGCAGTTCTTC. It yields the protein CASSSDRGSYNEQFF.

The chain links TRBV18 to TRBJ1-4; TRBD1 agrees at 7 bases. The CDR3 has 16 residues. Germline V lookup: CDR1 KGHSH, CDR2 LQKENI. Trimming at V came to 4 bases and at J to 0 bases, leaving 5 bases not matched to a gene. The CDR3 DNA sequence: TGTGCCAGCTCACGAGGACAGGCTGCAACTAATGAAAAACTGTTTTTT. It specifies CASSRGQAATNEKLFF.

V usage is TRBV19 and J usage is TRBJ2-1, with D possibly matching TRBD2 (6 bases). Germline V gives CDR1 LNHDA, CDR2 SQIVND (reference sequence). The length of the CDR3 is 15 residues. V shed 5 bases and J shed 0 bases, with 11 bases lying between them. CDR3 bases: TGTGCCAGTAGTTCGGGGGAGCTCTCCTACAATGAGCAGTTCTTC. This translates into CASSSGELSYNEQFF.

For the CDR3, the DNA is TGTGCCAGCAGCCAAGTCTTGGGCAGCATGAACACTGAAGCTTTCTTT. It is translated as CASSQVLGSMNTEAFF. The chain combines TRBV4-2 with TRBJ1-1, with no clear D. The CDR3 covers 16 residues. Germline CDR1 LGHNA, CDR2 YNFKEQ. V lost 1 base and J 0 bases, leaving 12 bases between the germline ends.

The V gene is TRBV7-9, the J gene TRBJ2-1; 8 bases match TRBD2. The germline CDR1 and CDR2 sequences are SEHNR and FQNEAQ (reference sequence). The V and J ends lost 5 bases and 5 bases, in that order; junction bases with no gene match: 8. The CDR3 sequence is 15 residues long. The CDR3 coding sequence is TGTGCCAGCAGCCCCGGGGGGGGAGCAAACAATGAGCAGTTCTTC. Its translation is CASSPGGGANNEQFF.

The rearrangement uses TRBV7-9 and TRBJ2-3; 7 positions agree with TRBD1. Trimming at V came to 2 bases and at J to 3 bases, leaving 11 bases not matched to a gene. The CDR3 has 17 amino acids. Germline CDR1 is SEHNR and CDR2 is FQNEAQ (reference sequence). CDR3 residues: CASSLRQGELLTDTQYF. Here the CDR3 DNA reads TGTGCCAGCAGCTTAAGACAGGGTGAGTTACTGACAGATACGCAGTATTTT.

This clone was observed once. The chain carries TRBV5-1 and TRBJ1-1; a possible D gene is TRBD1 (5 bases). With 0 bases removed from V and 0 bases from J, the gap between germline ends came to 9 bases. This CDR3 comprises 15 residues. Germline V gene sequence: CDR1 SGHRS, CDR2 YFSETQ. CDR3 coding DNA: TGCGCCAGCAGCTTGGCCGAGGGGATGAACACTGAAGCTTTCTTT. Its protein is CASSLAEGMNTEAFF.

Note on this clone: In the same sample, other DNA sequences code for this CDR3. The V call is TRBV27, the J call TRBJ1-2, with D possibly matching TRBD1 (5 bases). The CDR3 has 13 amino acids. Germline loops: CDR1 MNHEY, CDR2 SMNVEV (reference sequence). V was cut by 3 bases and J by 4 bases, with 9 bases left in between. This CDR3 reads CASSLRGVYGYTF. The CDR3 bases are TGTGCCAGCAGTTTGAGGGGCGTCTATGGCTACACCTTC.

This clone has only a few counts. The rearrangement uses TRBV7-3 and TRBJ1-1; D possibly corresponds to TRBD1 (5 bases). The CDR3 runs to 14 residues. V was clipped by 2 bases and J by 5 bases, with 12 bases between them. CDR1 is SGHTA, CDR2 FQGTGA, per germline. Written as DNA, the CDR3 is TGTGCCAGCAGCTTAGGGGACTCCTCGACTGAAGCTTTCTTT. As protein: CASSLGDSSTEAFF.

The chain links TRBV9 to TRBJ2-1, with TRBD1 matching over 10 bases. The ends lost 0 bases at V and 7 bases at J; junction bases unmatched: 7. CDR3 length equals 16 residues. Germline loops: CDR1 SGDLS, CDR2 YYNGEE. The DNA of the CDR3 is TGTGCCAGCAGCGTAGTCCGGACAGGGGGAAAAAATGAGCAGTTCTTC. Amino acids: CASSVVRTGGKNEQFF.

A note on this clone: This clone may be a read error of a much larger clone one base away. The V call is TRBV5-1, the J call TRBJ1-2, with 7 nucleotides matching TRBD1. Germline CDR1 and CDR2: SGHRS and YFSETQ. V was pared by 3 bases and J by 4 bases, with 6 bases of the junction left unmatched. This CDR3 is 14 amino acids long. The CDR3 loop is CASSSTTGAYGYTF. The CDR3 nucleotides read TGCGCCAGCAGCTCGACTACAGGGGCCTATGGCTACACCTTC.

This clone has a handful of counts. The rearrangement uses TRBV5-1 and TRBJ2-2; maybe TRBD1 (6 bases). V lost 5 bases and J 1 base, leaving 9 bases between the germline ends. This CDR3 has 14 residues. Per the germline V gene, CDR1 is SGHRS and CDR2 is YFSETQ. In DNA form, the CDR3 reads TGCGCCAGCAGTTGGGGACAGAACACCGGGGAGCTGTTTTTT. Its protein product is CASSWGQNTGELFF. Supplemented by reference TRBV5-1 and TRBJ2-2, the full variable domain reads KAGVTQTPRYLIKTRGQQVTLSCSPISGHRSVSWYQQTPGQGLQFLFEYFSETQRNKGNFPGRFSGRQFSNSRSEMNVSTLELGDSALYLCASSWGQNTGELFFGEGSRLTVL.

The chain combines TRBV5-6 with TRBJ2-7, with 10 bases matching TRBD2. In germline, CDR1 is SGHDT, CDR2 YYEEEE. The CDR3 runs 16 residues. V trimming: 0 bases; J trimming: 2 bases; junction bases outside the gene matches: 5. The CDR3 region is CASSLEAGGPPYEQYF. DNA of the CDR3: TGTGCCAGCAGCTTGGAAGCGGGAGGGCCCCCCTACGAGCAGTACTTC.